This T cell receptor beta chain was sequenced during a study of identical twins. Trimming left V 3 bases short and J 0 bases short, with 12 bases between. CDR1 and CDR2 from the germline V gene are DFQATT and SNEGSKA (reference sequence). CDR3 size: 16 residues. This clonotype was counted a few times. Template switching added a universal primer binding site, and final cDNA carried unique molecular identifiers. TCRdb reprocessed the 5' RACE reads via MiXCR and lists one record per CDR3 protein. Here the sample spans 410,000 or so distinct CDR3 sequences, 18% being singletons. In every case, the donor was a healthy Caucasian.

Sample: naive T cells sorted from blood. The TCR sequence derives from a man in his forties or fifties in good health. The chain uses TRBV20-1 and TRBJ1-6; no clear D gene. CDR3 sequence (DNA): TGCAGTGCTAGTCCTCGGCACAGCTCCTATAATTCACCCCTCCACTTT. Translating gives CSASPRHSSYNSPLHF.